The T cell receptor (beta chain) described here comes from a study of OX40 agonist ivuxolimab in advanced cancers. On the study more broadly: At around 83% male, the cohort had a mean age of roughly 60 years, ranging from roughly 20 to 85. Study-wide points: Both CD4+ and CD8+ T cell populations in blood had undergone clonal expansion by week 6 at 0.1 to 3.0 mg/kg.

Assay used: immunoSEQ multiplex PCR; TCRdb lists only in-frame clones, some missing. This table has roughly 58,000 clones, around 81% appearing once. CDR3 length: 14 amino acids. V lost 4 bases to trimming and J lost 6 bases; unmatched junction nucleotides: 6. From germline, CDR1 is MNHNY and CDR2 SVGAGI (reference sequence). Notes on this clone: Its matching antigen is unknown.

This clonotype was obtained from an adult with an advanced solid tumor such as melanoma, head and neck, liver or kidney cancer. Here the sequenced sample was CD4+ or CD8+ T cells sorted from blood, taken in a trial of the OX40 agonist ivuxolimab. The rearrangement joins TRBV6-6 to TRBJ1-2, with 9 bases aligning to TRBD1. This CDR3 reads CASSSIGQGNGYTF. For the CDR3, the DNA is TGTGCCAGCAGTTCCATCGGACAGGGGAATGGCTACACCTTC.